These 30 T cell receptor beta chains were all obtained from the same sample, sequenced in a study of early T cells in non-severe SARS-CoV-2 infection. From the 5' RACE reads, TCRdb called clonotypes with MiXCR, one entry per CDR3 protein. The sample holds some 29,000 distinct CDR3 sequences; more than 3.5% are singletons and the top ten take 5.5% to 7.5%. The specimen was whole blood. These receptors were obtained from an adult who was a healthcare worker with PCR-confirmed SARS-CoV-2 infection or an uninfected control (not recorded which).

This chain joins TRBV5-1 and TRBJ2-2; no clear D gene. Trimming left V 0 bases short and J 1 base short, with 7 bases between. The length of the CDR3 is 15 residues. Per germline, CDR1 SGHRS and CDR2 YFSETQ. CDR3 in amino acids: CASSLEHQNTGELFF. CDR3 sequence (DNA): TGCGCCAGCAGCTTGGAACACCAGAACACCGGGGAGCTGTTTTTT. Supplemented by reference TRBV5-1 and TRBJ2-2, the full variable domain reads KAGVTQTPRYLIKTRGQQVTLSCSPISGHRSVSWYQQTPGQGLQFLFEYFSETQRNKGNFPGRFSGRQFSNSRSEMNVSTLELGDSALYLCASSLEHQNTGELFFGEGSRLTVL.

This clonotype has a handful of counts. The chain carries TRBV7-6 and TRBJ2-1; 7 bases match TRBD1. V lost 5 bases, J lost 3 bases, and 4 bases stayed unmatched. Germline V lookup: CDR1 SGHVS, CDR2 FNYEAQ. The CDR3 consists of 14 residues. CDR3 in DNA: TGTGCCAGCAGCACCCGACAGGGCTACAATGAGCAGTTCTTC. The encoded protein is CASSTRQGYNEQFF.

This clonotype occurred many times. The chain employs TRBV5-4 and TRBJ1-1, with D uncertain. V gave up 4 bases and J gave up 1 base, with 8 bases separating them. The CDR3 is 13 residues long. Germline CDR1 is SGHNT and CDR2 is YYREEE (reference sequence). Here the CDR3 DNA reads TGTGCCAGCAGCCTTAACAGGAACACTGAAGCTTTCTTT. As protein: CASSLNRNTEAFF. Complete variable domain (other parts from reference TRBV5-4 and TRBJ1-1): ETGVTQSPTHLIKTRGQQVTLRCSSQSGHNTVSWYQQALGQGPQFIFQYYREEENGRGNFPPRFSGLQFPNYSSELNVNALELDDSALYLCASSLNRNTEAFFGQGTRLTVV.

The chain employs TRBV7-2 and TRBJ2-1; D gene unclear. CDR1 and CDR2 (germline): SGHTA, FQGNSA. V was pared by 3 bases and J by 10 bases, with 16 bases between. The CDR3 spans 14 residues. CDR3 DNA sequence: TGTGCCAGCAGCTTCGGCTATTTGGGTTTGGAGCAGTTCTTC. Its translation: CASSFGYLGLEQFF.

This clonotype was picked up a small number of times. This CDR3 is CASSLENWSYEQYF. The CDR3 nucleotides read TGCGCCAGCAGCTTGGAGAACTGGTCCTACGAGCAGTACTTC. The chain joins TRBV5-1 to TRBJ2-7; no firm D call. The CDR3 is 14 residues long. Trimming stripped 0 bases from V and 1 base from J, with 8 bases between. Germline CDR1 and CDR2: SGHRS and YFSETQ. The whole variable domain, filled in from reference TRBV5-1 and TRBJ2-7, reads KAGVTQTPRYLIKTRGQQVTLSCSPISGHRSVSWYQQTPGQGLQFLFEYFSETQRNKGNFPGRFSGRQFSNSRSEMNVSTLELGDSALYLCASSLENWSYEQYFGPGTRLTVT.

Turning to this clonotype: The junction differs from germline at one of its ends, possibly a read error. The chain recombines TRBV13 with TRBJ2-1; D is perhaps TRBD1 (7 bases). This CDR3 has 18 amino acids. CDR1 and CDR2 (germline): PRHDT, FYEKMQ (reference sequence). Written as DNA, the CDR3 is TGTACCAGCAGCCCCACAGGTCAGGGGGGTCATTCCTACAATGAGCAGTTCTTC. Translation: CTSSPTGQGGHSYNEQFF.

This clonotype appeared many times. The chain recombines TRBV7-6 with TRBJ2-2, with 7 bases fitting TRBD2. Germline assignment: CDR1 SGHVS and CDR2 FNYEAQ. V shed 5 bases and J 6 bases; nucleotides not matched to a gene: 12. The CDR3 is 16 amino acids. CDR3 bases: TGTGCCAGCAGCCGGGGGTTGGCGGGAGCGGCCGGGGAGCTGTTTTTT. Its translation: CASSRGLAGAAGELFF.

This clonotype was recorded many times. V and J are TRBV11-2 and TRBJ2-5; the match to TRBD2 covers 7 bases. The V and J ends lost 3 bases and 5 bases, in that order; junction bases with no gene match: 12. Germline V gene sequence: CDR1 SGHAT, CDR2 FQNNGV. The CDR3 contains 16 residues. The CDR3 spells CASSLIGTTEFETQYF. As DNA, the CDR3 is TGTGCCAGCAGCTTGATCGGGACTACCGAGTTTGAGACCCAGTACTTC.

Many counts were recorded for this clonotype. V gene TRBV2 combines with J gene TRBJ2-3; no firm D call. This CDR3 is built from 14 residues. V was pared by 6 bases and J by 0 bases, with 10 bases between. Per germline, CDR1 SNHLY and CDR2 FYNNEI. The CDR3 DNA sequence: TGTGCCAGCAGAGCGACGGCTAGCACAGATACGCAGTATTTT. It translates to CASRATASTDTQYF.

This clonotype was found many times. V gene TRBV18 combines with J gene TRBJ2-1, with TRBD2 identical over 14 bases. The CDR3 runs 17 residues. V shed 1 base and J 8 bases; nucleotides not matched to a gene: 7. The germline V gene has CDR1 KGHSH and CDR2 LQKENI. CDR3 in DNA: TGTGCCAGCTCACCACGACGACTAGCGGGGGGGCGGCATGAGCAGTTCTTC. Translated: CASSPRRLAGGRHEQFF.

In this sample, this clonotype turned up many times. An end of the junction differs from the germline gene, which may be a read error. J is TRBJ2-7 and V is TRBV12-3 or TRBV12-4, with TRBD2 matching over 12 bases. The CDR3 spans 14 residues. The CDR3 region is CASSLAGGTYEQYF. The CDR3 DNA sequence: TGTGCCAGCAGTCTAGCGGGGGGGACCTACGAGCAGTACTTC.

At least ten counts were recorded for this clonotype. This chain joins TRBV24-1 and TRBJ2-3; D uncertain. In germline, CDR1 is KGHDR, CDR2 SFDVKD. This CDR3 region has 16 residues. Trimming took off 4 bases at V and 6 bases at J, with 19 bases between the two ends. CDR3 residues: CATSELTPGRLDTQYF. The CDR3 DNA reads TGTGCCACCAGTGAACTAACCCCCGGCCGCCTGGATACGCAGTATTTT.

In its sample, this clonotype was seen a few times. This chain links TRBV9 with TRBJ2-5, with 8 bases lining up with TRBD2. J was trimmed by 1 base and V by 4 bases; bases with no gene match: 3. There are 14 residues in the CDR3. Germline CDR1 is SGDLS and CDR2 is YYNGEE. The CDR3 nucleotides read TGTGCCAGCAGCCCACGGGAGGGCCAAGAGACCCAGTACTTC. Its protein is CASSPREGQETQYF.

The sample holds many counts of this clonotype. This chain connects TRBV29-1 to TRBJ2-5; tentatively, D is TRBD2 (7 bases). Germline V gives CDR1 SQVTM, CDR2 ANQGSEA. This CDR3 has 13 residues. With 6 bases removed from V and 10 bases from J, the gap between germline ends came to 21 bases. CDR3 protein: CSVGDTWSGDQYF. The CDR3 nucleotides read TGCAGCGTCGGGGACACCTGGAGCGGGGACCAGTACTTC.

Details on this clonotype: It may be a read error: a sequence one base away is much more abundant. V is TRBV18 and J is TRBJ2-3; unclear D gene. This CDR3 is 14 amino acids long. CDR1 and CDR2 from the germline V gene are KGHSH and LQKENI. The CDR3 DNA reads TGTACCAGCTCACTACGCGGAGCATCAGATACGCAGTATTTT. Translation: CTSSLRGASDTQYF. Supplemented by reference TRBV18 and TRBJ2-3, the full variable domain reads NAGVMQNPRHLVRRRGQEARLRCSPMKGHSHVYWYRQLPEEGLKFMVYLQKENIIDESGMPKERFSAEFPKEGPSILRIQQVVRGDSAAYFCTSSLRGASDTQYFGPGTRLTVL.

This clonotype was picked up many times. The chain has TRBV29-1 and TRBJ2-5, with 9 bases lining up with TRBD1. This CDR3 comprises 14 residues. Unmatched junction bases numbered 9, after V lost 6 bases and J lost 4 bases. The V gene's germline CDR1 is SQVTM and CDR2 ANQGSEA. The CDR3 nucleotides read TGCAGCGTGCTTCGGGACAGGGCTTCAGAGACCCAGTACTTC. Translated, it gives CSVLRDRASETQYF.

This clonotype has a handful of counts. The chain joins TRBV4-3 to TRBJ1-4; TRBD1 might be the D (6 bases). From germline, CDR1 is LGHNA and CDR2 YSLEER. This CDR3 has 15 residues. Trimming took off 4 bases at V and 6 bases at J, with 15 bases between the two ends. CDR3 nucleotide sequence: TGCGCCAGCAGCCGCGGCCGACAGGTAGATGAAAAACTGTTTTTT. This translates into CASSRGRQVDEKLFF.

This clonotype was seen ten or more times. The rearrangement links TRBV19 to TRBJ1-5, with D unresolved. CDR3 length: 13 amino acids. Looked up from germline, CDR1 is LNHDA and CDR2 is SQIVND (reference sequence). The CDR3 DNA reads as TGTGCTTCTTCCCCCCACATGATCCAGCCCCAGCATTTT. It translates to CASSPHMIQPQHF.

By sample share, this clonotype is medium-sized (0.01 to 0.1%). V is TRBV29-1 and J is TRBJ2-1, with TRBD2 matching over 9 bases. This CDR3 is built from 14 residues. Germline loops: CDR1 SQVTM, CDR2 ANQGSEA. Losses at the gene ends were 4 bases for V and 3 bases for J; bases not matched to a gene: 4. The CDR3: CSVGLAGDYNEQFF. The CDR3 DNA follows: TGCAGCGTTGGATTAGCGGGAGACTACAATGAGCAGTTCTTC.

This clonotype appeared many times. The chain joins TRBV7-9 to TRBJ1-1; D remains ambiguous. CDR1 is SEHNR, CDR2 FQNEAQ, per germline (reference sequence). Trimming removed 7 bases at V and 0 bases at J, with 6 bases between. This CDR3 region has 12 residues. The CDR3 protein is CASTLVNTEAFF. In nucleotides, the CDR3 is TGTGCCAGCACCCTGGTGAACACTGAAGCTTTCTTT.

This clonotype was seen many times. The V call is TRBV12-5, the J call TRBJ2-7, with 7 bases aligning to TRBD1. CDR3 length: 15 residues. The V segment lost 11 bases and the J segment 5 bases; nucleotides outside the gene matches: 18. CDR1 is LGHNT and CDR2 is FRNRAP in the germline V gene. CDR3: CAPPRPEQGYHEQYF. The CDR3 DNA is TGTGCTCCCCCTCGCCCCGAACAGGGGTACCACGAGCAGTACTTC.

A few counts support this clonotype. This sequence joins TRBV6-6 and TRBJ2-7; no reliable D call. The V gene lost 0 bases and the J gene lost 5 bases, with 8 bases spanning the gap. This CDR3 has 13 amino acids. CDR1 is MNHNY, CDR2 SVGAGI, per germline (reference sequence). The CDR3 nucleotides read TGTGCCAGCAGTTACTCCCTCTGGAACGAGCAGTACTTC. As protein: CASSYSLWNEQYF.

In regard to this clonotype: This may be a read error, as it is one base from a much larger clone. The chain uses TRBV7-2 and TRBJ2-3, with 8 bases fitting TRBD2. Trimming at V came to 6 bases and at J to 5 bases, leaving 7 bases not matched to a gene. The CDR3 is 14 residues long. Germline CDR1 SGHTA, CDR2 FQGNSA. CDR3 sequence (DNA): TGTGCCAGCAGTCCTAGGGGGACTAGAGATACGCAGTATTTT. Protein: CASSPRGTRDTQYF.

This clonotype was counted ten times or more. CDR3 DNA sequence: TGTGCCAGCTCACCAAGTTCGGGGAGGACGGATACGCAGTATTTT. Amino acid sequence: CASSPSSGRTDTQYF. This chain links TRBV18 with TRBJ2-3; TRBD2 is a possible D gene (6 bases). Germline-derived CDR1 and CDR2 are KGHSH and LQKENI. Trimming removed 2 bases from V and 6 bases from J, with 15 bases in between. CDR3 length: 15 amino acids.

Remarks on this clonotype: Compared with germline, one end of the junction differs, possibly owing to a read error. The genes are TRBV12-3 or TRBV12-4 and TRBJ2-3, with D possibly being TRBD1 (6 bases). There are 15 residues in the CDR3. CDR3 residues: CASRHRRQGKDTQNF. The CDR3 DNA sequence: TGTGCCAGCAGACATCGGCGGCAGGGGAAAGATACGCAGAATTTT.

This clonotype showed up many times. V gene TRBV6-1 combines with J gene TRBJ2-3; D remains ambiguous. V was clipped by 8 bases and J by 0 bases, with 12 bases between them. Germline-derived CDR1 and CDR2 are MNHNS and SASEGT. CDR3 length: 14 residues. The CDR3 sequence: CASSPRSSTDTQYF. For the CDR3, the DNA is TGTGCCAGCTCCCCCCGGAGTAGCACAGATACGCAGTATTTT.

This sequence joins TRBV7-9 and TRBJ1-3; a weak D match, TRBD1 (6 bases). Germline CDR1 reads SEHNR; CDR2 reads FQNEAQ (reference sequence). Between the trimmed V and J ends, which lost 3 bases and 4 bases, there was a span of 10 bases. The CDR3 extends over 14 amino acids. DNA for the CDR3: TGTGCCAGCAGCTTCACAGGGACGGGAAACACCATATATTTT. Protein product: CASSFTGTGNTIYF.

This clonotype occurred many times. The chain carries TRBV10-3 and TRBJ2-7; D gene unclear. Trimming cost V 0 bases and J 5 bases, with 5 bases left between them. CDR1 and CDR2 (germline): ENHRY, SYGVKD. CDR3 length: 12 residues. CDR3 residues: CAISESRDEQYF. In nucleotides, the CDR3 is TGTGCCATCAGTGAGTCTCGGGACGAGCAGTACTTC.

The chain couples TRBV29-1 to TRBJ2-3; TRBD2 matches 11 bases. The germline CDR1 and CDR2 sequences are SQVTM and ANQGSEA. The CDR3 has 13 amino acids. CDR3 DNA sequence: TGCACTTTAGCGGGAGGGTTAACAGATACGCAGTATTTT. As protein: CTLAGGLTDTQYF.

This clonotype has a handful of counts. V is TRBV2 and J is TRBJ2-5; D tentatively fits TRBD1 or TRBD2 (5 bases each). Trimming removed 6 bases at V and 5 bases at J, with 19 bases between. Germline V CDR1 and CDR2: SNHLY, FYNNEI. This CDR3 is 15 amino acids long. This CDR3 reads CASSLSGRPGETQYF. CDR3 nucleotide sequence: TGTGCCAGCAGCCTCTCGGGACGGCCGGGTGAGACCCAGTACTTC. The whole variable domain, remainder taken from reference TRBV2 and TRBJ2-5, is EPEVTQTPSHQVTQMGQEVILRCVPISNHLYFYWYRQILGQKVEFLVSFYNNEISEKSEIFDDQFSVERPDGSNFTLKIRSTKLEDSAMYFCASSLSGRPGETQYFGPGTRLLVL.